This entry features one T cell receptor (beta chain) sequence. The antigen is not known. The V gene end was trimmed by 7 bases and the J gene end by 6 bases; junction bases not matched to a gene: 7. The CDR3 spans 13 residues. Germline V gene data show CDR1 as KGHDR and CDR2 as SFDVKD. This entry belongs to a study of T cell responses to AZD1222 COVID-19 vaccine. Sequencing was performed with immunoSEQ multiplex PCR; in TCRdb, only in-frame clones are kept and a portion is missing. The sample contains some 120,000 clones, roughly 84% of which appear only once. Regarding the study as a whole: Nearly half of unique spike-specific TCRs reportedly avoided B.1.351 and B.1.1.7 mutated regions. Repertoire samples came only from after the peak T cell response. Donors skewed white British and female; clonal diversity was possibly underestimated.

The chain combines TRBV24-1 with TRBJ1-1, with 7 bases fitting TRBD1. This specimen was peripheral blood, taken on day 0 of AZD1222 vaccination. The receptor was isolated from an adult in good health. CDR3 region: CATRPPGGAEAFF. The CDR3 nucleotides read TGTGCCACCAGACCACCAGGGGGGGCTGAAGCTTTCTTT.